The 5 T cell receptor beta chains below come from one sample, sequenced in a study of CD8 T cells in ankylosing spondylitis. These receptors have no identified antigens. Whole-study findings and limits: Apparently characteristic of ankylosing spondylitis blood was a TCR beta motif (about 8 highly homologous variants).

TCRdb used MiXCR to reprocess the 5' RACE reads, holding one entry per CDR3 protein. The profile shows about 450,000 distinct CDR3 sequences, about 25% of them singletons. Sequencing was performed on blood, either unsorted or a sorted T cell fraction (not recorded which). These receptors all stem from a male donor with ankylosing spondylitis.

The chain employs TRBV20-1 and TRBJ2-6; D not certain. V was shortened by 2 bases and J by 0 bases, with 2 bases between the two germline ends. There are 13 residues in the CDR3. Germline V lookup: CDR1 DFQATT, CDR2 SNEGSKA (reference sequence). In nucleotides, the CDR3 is TGCAGTGCTAGAAACTCTGGGGCCAACGTCCTGACTTTC. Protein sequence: CSARNSGANVLTF.

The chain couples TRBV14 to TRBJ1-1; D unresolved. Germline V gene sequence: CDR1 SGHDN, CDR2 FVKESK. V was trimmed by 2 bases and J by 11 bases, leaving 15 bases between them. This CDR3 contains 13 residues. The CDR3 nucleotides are TGTGCCAGCAGCCAACAAAGAGAATCGAGGGCTTTCTTT. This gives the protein CASSQQRESRAFF.

The CDR3 sequence: CASSAPPGGVNEQFF. In DNA form, the CDR3 reads TGTGCCAGCAGCGCCCCTCCCGGGGGCGTTAATGAGCAGTTCTTC. J is TRBJ2-1 and V is TRBV7-2, with D possibly called TRBD1 or TRBD2 (6 bases each). The CDR3 extends over 15 amino acids. The germline CDR1 and CDR2 sequences are SGHTA and FQGNSA. V was trimmed by 5 bases and J by 7 bases, leaving 18 bases between them.

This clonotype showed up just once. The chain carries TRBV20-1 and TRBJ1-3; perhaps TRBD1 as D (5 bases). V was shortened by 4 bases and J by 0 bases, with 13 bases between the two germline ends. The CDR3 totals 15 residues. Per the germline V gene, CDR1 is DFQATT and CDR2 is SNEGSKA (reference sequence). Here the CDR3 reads CSATWDGNSGNTIYF. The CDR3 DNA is TGCAGTGCTACCTGGGACGGGAACTCTGGAAACACCATATATTTT.

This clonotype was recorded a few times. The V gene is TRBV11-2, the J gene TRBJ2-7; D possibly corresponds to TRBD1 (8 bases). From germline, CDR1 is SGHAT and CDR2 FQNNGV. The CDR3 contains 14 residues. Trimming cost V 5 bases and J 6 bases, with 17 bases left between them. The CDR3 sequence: CASSGGDRPGEQYV. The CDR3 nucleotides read TGTGCCAGCAGCGGGGGGGACAGGCCGGGCGAGCAGTACGTC.